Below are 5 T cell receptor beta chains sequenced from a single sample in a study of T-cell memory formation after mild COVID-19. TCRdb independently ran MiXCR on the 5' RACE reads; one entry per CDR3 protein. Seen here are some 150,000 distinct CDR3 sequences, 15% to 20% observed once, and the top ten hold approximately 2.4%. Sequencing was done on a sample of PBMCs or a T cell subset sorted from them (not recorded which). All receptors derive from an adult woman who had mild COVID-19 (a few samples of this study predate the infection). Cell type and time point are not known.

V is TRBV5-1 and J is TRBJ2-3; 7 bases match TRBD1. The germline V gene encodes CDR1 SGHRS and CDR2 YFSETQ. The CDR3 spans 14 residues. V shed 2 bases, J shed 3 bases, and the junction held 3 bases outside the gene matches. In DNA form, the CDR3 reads TGCGCCAGCAGCTTCACAGGGGTGACAGATACGCAGTATTTT. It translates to CASSFTGVTDTQYF.

The CDR3 DNA follows: TGTGCCAGCACCGATGACAGGGTGAGGATGGGATTGAGCAATCAGCCCCAGCATTTT. Protein sequence: CASTDDRVRMGLSNQPQHF. The rearrangement joins TRBV6-2 or TRBV6-3 to TRBJ1-5; 7 bases align to TRBD1. V shed 7 bases and J 1 base; nucleotides not matched to a gene: 19. Germline values: CDR1 MNHEY, CDR2 SVGEGT. The CDR3 runs 19 residues.

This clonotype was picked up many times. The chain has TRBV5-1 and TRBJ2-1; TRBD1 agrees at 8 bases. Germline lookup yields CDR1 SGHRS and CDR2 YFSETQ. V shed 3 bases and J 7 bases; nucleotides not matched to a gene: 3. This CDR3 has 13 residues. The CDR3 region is CASSWRTGNEQFF. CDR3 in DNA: TGCGCCAGCAGCTGGCGGACAGGGAATGAGCAGTTCTTC. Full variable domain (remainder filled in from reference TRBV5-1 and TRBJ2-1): KAGVTQTPRYLIKTRGQQVTLSCSPISGHRSVSWYQQTPGQGLQFLFEYFSETQRNKGNFPGRFSGRQFSNSRSEMNVSTLELGDSALYLCASSWRTGNEQFFGPGTRLTVL.

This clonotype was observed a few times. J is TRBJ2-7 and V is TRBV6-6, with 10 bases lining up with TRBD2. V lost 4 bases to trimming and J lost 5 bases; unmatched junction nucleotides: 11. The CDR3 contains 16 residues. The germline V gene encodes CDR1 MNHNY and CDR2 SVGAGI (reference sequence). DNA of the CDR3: TGTGCCAGCAGTTCCGGGACTAGCGCGGTCGTCCACGAGCAGTACTTC. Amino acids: CASSSGTSAVVHEQYF.

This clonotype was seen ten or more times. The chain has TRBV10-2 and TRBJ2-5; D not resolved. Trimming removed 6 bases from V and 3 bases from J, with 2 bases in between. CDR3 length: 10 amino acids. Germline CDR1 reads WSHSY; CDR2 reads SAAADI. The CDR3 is CASREETQYF. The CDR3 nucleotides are TGCGCCAGCAGAGAAGAGACCCAGTACTTC.